What follows are 17 T cell receptor beta chains derived from one specimen sequenced in a study of memory CD4+ T cells and cytomegalovirus serostatus. Single viable CD3+CD4+CD8-CD45RO+ cells were sorted as the memory CD4+ T cells. The assay was immunoSEQ multiplex PCR, and TCRdb's table has in-frame clones only and misses some. The table lists 50,000 to 60,000 clones, 82% of them singletons. Sequencing was carried out using memory CD4+ T cells from blood. Every receptor here comes from an adult in good health and CMV-seronegative.

The chain recombines TRBV2 with TRBJ2-5; D is ambiguous. Germline V CDR1 and CDR2: SNHLY, FYNNEI. V lost 3 bases, J lost 7 bases, and 9 bases lay in between. The CDR3 extends over 12 amino acids. The CDR3 loop reads CASSEDGRTQYF. CDR3 DNA sequence: TGTGCCAGCAGTGAGGACGGACGGACCCAGTACTTC. The whole variable domain, filled in from reference TRBV2 and TRBJ2-5, reads EPEVTQTPSHQVTQMGQEVILRCVPISNHLYFYWYRQILGQKVEFLVSFYNNEISEKSEIFDDQFSVERPDGSNFTLKIRSTKLEDSAMYFCASSEDGRTQYFGPGTRLLVL.

This clone has just one count. V is TRBV7-2 and J is TRBJ1-5; 9 bases map to TRBD1. The CDR3 runs to 17 residues. Germline assignment: CDR1 SGHTA and CDR2 FQGNSA. Trimming at V came to 2 bases and at J to 0 bases, leaving 5 bases not matched to a gene. CDR3 protein: CASSLWGTGNSNQPQHF. DNA of the CDR3: TGTGCCAGCAGCTTATGGGGGACAGGGAATAGCAATCAGCCCCAGCATTTT.

This clone was counted only a few times. J is TRBJ2-1 and V is TRBV28, with D perhaps given as TRBD1 or TRBD2 (5 bases each). V lost 4 bases, J lost 6 bases, and 13 bases lay in between. There are 14 residues in the CDR3. The germline V gene has CDR1 MDHEN and CDR2 SYDVKM. The CDR3: CASSSGQGRNEQFF. The CDR3 nucleotides are TGTGCCAGCAGTTCGGGGCAGGGCCGCAATGAGCAGTTCTTC.

The V and J genes are TRBV7-9 and TRBJ2-7; D might be TRBD1 (5 bases). The V gene lost 5 bases and the J gene lost 5 bases, with 13 bases spanning the gap. Germline CDR1 is SEHNR and CDR2 is FQNEAQ (reference sequence). The CDR3 is made up of 13 amino acids. CDR3 DNA sequence: TGTGCCAGCAGCCGATCTGGGGCGAACGAGCAGTACTTC. Its translation: CASSRSGANEQYF.

The chain combines TRBV7-9 with TRBJ1-4; 7 bases fit TRBD1. Germline V gene data show CDR1 as SEHNR and CDR2 as FQNEAQ (reference sequence). Trimming took 5 bases from V and 0 from J; bases not matched to a gene: 3. This CDR3 region has 15 residues. The CDR3 region has the DNA TGTGCCAGCAGCCTCGGGACAGCAACTAATGAAAAACTGTTTTTT. Amino acid sequence: CASSLGTATNEKLFF.

The V call is TRBV27, the J call TRBJ1-2; no clear D gene. CDR1 MNHEY and CDR2 SMNVEV come from the germline V gene (reference sequence). The CDR3 contains 16 residues. V dropped 2 bases and J dropped 4 bases, with 17 bases sitting between them. The CDR3 loop reads CASSLGSTPLGYGYTF. In DNA, the CDR3 is TGTGCCAGCAGTTTAGGGTCAACCCCGCTAGGCTATGGCTACACCTTC.

This chain connects TRBV7-2 to TRBJ1-6; 7 nucleotides agree with TRBD1. CDR1 is SGHTA, CDR2 FQGNSA, per germline. CDR3 length: 14 amino acids. The trim removed 3 bases at V and 12 bases at J, leaving 8 bases unmatched. This CDR3 reads CASSFPDRERPLHF. The CDR3 DNA is TGTGCCAGCAGCTTCCCCGACAGGGAGCGACCCCTCCACTTT.

The gene calls are TRBV19 and TRBJ1-5; TRBD1 aligns across 7 bases. V lost 8 bases, J lost 3 bases, and 7 bases stayed unmatched. The CDR3 runs 14 residues. Per germline, CDR1 LNHDA and CDR2 SQIVND (reference sequence). In DNA, the CDR3 is TGTGCCAGTTACAGGGGAGGGACCAATCAGCCCCAGCATTTT. Protein: CASYRGGTNQPQHF.

The J gene is TRBJ1-6, the V gene TRBV7-2, with 8 bases aligning to TRBD1. The germline V gene has CDR1 SGHTA and CDR2 FQGNSA. The junction had 15 bases not matched to a gene; V was cut back by 6 bases and J by 8 bases. CDR3 length: 17 amino acids. CDR3 amino acids: CASSPRGTGGGDSPLHF. CDR3 bases: TGTGCCAGCAGTCCCCGGGGAACAGGGGGTGGGGATTCACCCCTCCACTTT.

V and J are TRBV4-1 and TRBJ2-3; TRBD2 matches at 10 bases. The CDR3 consists of 17 residues. Germline loops: CDR1 MGHRA, CDR2 YSYEKL. J was trimmed by 0 bases and V by 2 bases; bases with no gene match: 5. The CDR3: CASSQRSGGWSTDTQYF. The CDR3 nucleotides read TGCGCCAGCAGCCAACGTAGCGGGGGGTGGAGCACAGATACGCAGTATTTT.

The chain uses TRBV13 and TRBJ1-1; TRBD1 might be the D (5 bases). Germline loops: CDR1 PRHDT, CDR2 FYEKMQ (reference sequence). The CDR3 length is 16 residues. V was cut by 4 bases and J by 6 bases, with 21 bases left in between. Here the CDR3 DNA reads TGTGCCAGCAGCTCTGGGAGAGGACAAATCATACCTGAAGCTTTCTTT. Its translation: CASSSGRGQIIPEAFF.

The chain carries TRBV21-1 and TRBJ1-4; the DNA was not used to check the table's D call, TRBD1. TRBV21-1 is a recognized pseudogene. CDR3 length: 19 residues. The CDR3 is CASSRQIHRSGGINEKLFF. For the CDR3, the DNA is TGTGCCAGCAGCCGTCAAATACACCGGTCAGGGGGCATAAATGAAAAACTGTTTTTT.

V gene TRBV7-6 combines with J gene TRBJ2-2, with TRBD2 as a possible D gene (5 bases). CDR3 length equals 15 residues. V lost 10 bases, J lost 4 bases, and 19 bases lay in between. Germline V lookup: CDR1 SGHVS, CDR2 FNYEAQ. This CDR3 is CATSRVTRATGELFF. Here the CDR3 DNA reads TGTGCCACGTCGAGGGTGACTCGGGCCACCGGGGAGCTGTTTTTT.

The rearrangement uses TRBV28 and TRBJ1-5, with 7 positions matching TRBD1. The CDR3 is made up of 15 amino acids. Germline CDR1 is MDHEN and CDR2 is SYDVKM. V trimming: 3 bases; J trimming: 7 bases; junction bases outside the gene matches: 9. The CDR3 nucleotides read TGTGCCAGCAGTTTCCACGACAGGGTAGGGCAGCCCCAGCATTTT. It specifies CASSFHDRVGQPQHF.

V and J are TRBV6-6 and TRBJ1-3; the D gene is possibly TRBD1 (5 bases). The germline V and J ends were trimmed by 2 bases and 7 bases, with 12 bases remaining between them. The germline gives CDR1 MNHNY, CDR2 SVGAGI (reference sequence). This CDR3 contains 14 residues. CDR3 DNA: TGTGCCAGCAGTTACGGGGGGGGAAGCAACACCATATATTTT. Its protein is CASSYGGGSNTIYF.

This chain joins TRBV7-3 and TRBJ1-6; D is unclear. Germline-derived CDR1 and CDR2 are SGHTA and FQGTGA. The CDR3 sequence is 16 residues long. Trimming cost V 2 bases and J 3 bases, with 11 bases left between them. CDR3: CASSLSGRDYNSPLHF. The CDR3 coding sequence is TGTGCCAGCAGCTTATCGGGGAGGGACTATAATTCACCCCTCCACTTT.

This chain joins TRBV7-9 and TRBJ2-1; no firm D call. Looked up from germline, CDR1 is SEHNR and CDR2 is FQNEAQ (reference sequence). The CDR3 extends over 12 amino acids. The V gene lost 5 bases and the J gene lost 0 bases, with 2 bases spanning the gap. CDR3 amino acids: CASSGSYNEQFF. As DNA, the CDR3 is TGTGCCAGCAGCGGCTCCTACAATGAGCAGTTCTTC. The full variable domain, with the rest looked up from reference TRBV7-9 and TRBJ2-1, is DTGVSQNPRHKITKRGQNVTFRCDPISEHNRLYWYRQTLGQGPEFLTYFQNEAQLEKSRLLSDRFSAERPKGSFSTLEIQRTEQGDSAMYLCASSGSYNEQFFGPGTRLTVL.